The 22 T cell receptor beta chains listed next were all sequenced from one sample in a study of T cells in women clearing cervical HPV infection. The assay was immunoSEQ multiplex PCR, and TCRdb's table has in-frame clones only and misses some. The sample's table shows tens of thousands of clones. Source material: blood buffy coat. The receptor source for this set is a woman between 18 and 75 years old with a cervical HPV16 infection that either progressed to CIN3+ or cleared (not recorded which).

As concerns this clone: Read coverage stops 3 residues before the CDR3 terminus; the germline J gene supplies the remainder. The V call is TRBV19, the J call TRBJ1-4; D is perhaps TRBD1 (6 bases). In germline, CDR1 is LNHDA, CDR2 SQIVND (reference sequence). The CDR3 length is 16 residues. Trimming pared 6 bases from V and 8 bases from J, leaving 22 bases between. CDR3 bases read: TGTGCCAGTAGAAAGGCCGGAGGGGGAGAAACCGAAAAA. This translates into CASRKAGGGETEK. In full, the CDR3 is CASRKAGGGETEKLFF.

On this clone: The CDR3 is cut off 3 residues early in the read; its end comes from the germline J gene. Other nucleotide sequences in the sample specify the same CDR3. The V gene is TRBV5-1, the J gene TRBJ2-1; a weak D match, TRBD1 (6 bases). V dropped 3 bases and J dropped 7 bases, with 14 bases sitting between them. Germline assignment: CDR1 SGHRS and CDR2 YFSETQ. The CDR3 is 14 residues long. The covered CDR3 bases are TGCGCCAGCAGCTCCCGGACGGGGACAAATGAG. Amino acids: CASSSRTGTNE. The complete CDR3 protein is CASSSRTGTNEQFF.

In the case of this clone: The read falls 3 residues short of the CDR3 end, and the missing part is taken from the germline J gene. The chain combines TRBV10-1 with TRBJ2-5; 7 nucleotides agree with TRBD1. The V gene's germline CDR1 is WNHNN and CDR2 SYGVQD (reference sequence). Trimming took 0 bases from V and 4 from J; bases not matched to a gene: 5. The CDR3 is made up of 15 amino acids. The part of the CDR3 DNA that was read is TGCGCCAGCAGTGAGTCCGAACAGGGGAGAGAGACC. Its translation is CASSESEQGRET. The entire CDR3 sequence reads CASSESEQGRETQYF.

The CDR3 DNA, read in part, is TGCGCCAGCAGCTTAGGGGGGACAGGATCCTATGGC. It yields the protein CASSLGGTGSYG. The whole CDR3 protein reads CASSLGGTGSYGYTF. This chain connects TRBV5-1 to TRBJ1-2; 8 bases agree with TRBD1. The read stops 3 residues short of the end of the CDR3; the missing end is completed from the germline J gene. The J segment lost 4 bases and the V segment lost 2 bases, leaving 7 bases of the junction unmatched. The CDR3 has 15 amino acids. Germline lookup yields CDR1 SGHRS and CDR2 YFSETQ.

Partial CDR3 DNA: TGTGCCAGCAGCTTACTTGAGGGGAGTGAG. It specifies CASSLLEGSE. The whole CDR3 region reads CASSLLEGSEQFF. The chain joins TRBV7-9 to TRBJ2-1; D possibly matches TRBD1 or TRBD2 (5 bases each). The read ends 3 residues shy of where the CDR3 ends; the end is completed using the germline J gene. The V and J ends lost 2 bases and 9 bases respectively, with 11 bases between them. This CDR3 spans 13 amino acids. Germline V gene sequence: CDR1 SEHNR, CDR2 FQNEAQ (reference sequence).

Note on this clone: Read coverage stops 3 residues before the CDR3 terminus; the germline J gene supplies the remainder. The chain links TRBV12-3 or TRBV12-4 to TRBJ2-3; 10 nucleotides align to TRBD1. Trimming cost V 4 bases and J 1 base; bases outside gene matches: 5. The CDR3 is 16 residues long. CDR3 DNA (partial): TGTGCCAGCAGTTCCAGGACAGGGGGAGGCACAGATACG. It specifies CASSSRTGGGTDT. In full, the CDR3 reads CASSSRTGGGTDTQYF.

As for this clone: Sequencing ends 3 residues short of the CDR3 end; the germline J gene provides the rest. The genes are TRBV28 and TRBJ1-1, with a weak D call TRBD1 (6 bases). The CDR3 runs to 17 residues. The germline gives CDR1 MDHEN, CDR2 SYDVKM. V dropped 1 base and J dropped 4 bases, with 19 bases sitting between them. CDR3 region: CASSLYWGGQTLTEAFF. CDR3 bases read: TGTGCCAGCAGTTTATATTGGGGGGGGCAGACCCTCACTGAA.

Points on this clone: The CDR3 end falls 3 residues outside the read, so it is completed with the germline J gene. The V call is TRBV30, the J call TRBJ1-1; D call uncertain. Trimming left V 3 bases short and J 5 bases short, with 10 bases between. The CDR3 extends over 12 amino acids. The germline V gene has CDR1 GTSNPN and CDR2 SVGIG (reference sequence). CDR3 residues: CAWRIPGTEAFF. CDR3 DNA (partial): TGTGCCTGGAGGATTCCGGGGACTGAA.

On this clone: The read gets to within 3 residues of the CDR3 end, and the germline J gene fills in the rest. This chain connects TRBV20-1 to TRBJ1-1; D not resolved. V lost 6 bases to trimming and J lost 1 base, with 15 bases between them. The germline CDR1 and CDR2 sequences are DFQATT and SNEGSKA (reference sequence). CDR3 length: 14 residues. The CDR3 bases that were read are TGCAGTGCCAAGCGGGGAGCGAGGAACACTGAA. The encoded protein is CSAKRGARNTE. The CDR3, in full, reads CSAKRGARNTEAFF.

To note about this clone: The read ends 3 residues shy of where the CDR3 ends; the end is completed using the germline J gene. The rearrangement uses TRBV5-1 and TRBJ1-3; D is unclear. V lost 4 bases and J 2 bases, leaving 13 bases between the germline ends. Germline V gives CDR1 SGHRS, CDR2 YFSETQ. The CDR3 totals 15 residues. The covered CDR3 bases are TGCGCCAGCAGCGTCTCGTCTCAGGCTGGAAACACC. This encodes CASSVSSQAGNT. The whole CDR3 sequence is CASSVSSQAGNTIYF.

The part of the CDR3 DNA that was read is TGCAGCGTTGAACTTAGTAGCGGGGGGTCCCTCAGTTCCAAGGGTGTAGATGAG. It specifies CSVELSSGGSLSSKGVDE. The CDR3, in full, reads CSVELSSGGSLSSKGVDEQFF. This chain links TRBV29-1 with TRBJ2-1, with 10 bases that match TRBD2. The CDR3 end lies 3 residues beyond the end of the read and is filled in from the germline J gene. This CDR3 comprises 21 residues. V trimming: 2 bases; J trimming: 8 bases; junction bases outside the gene matches: 27. Germline values: CDR1 SQVTM, CDR2 ANQGSEA.

Notes on this clone: The read ends 3 residues early relative to the CDR3; the germline J gene fills the gap. The chain uses TRBV5-1 and TRBJ1-1; D is ambiguous. From germline, CDR1 is SGHRS and CDR2 YFSETQ. The CDR3 is made up of 13 amino acids. Trimming shortened V by 9 bases and J by 2 bases, and 14 bases separated the two germline ends. This CDR3 reads CATAVGPNTEAFF. CDR3 DNA, as far as it was read: TGCGCCACAGCGGTGGGTCCCAACACTGAA. Drawing the rest from reference TRBV5-1 and TRBJ1-1, the complete variable domain is KAGVTQTPRYLIKTRGQQVTLSCSPISGHRSVSWYQQTPGQGLQFLFEYFSETQRNKGNFPGRFSGRQFSNSRSEMNVSTLELGDSALYLCATAVGPNTEAFFGQGTRLTVV.

Comments on this clone: The read terminates 3 residues ahead of where the CDR3 ends, so the germline J gene completes it. The gene calls are TRBV5-3 and TRBJ2-1; 12 nucleotides align to TRBD2. TRBV5-3 is annotated as an ORF whose role is uncertain. V gave up 4 bases and J gave up 7 bases; unmatched junction bases: 9. The CDR3 consists of 16 residues. CDR3 loop: CARSPVPSGGANEQFF. Partial CDR3 DNA: TGTGCCAGAAGCCCGGTACCTAGCGGGGGGGCTAATGAG.

The CDR3 DNA, read in part, is TGTGCCAGCAGTTCCACAGGGAACACTGAA. Translating it yields CASSSTGNTE. The entire CDR3 reads CASSSTGNTEAFF. V gene TRBV12-3 or TRBV12-4 combines with J gene TRBJ1-1, with D maybe TRBD1 (5 bases). The CDR3 goes on 3 residues after the read ends, and that part is filled in from the germline J gene. The CDR3 extends over 13 amino acids. Trimming shortened V by 4 bases and J by 1 base, and 7 bases separated the two germline ends.

For this clone: The missing CDR3 end, 3 residues past where the read stops, is filled in from the germline J gene. The V gene is TRBV6-4, the J gene TRBJ2-3, with TRBD2 matching 12 bases. In germline, CDR1 is MRHNA, CDR2 SNTAGT. This CDR3 has 16 amino acids. With V trimmed by 6 bases and J by 3 bases, 7 bases remained unmatched. The CDR3 DNA, read in part, is TGTGCCAGCAGCCGACTAGCGGGGGAACTGACAGATACG. It yields the protein CASSRLAGELTDT. The full CDR3 protein is CASSRLAGELTDTQYF.

Turning to this clone: The read terminates 3 residues before the CDR3 end, so the remaining end is supplied by the germline J gene. The chain couples TRBV5-4 to TRBJ2-1; TRBD1 matches at 8 bases. Germline lookup yields CDR1 SGHNT and CDR2 YYREEE (reference sequence). The CDR3 runs 16 residues. V shed 7 bases and J 4 bases; nucleotides not matched to a gene: 13. The part of the CDR3 DNA that was read is TGTGCCAGCCAGGGGGAAGGACAGGGAACTTACAATGAG. This encodes CASQGEGQGTYNE. The full CDR3 is CASQGEGQGTYNEQFF.

As to this clone: The read halts 3 residues ahead of the CDR3 end, with the missing end drawn from the germline J gene. The V call is TRBV10-1, the J call TRBJ2-5; a possible D gene is TRBD1 (6 bases). Germline CDR1 is WNHNN and CDR2 is SYGVQD (reference sequence). The CDR3 is made up of 14 amino acids. V lost 1 base to trimming and J lost 3 bases, with 9 bases between them. CDR3 bases read: TGCGCCAGCAGTGAGTGGACAGAGGAAGAGACC. Translated, it gives CASSEWTEEET. The full CDR3 protein is CASSEWTEEETQYF.

The sequenced CDR3 bases are TGTGCCAGCGCGGCGGGGGTGAGCACTGAA. Amino acids: CASAAGVSTE. The whole CDR3 protein is CASAAGVSTEAFF. The chain links TRBV5-4 to TRBJ1-1; possibly TRBD1 for D (5 bases). The read terminates 3 residues ahead of where the CDR3 ends, so the germline J gene completes it. V was pared by 7 bases and J by 4 bases, with 14 bases between. The CDR3 length is 13 residues. Germline assignment: CDR1 SGHNT and CDR2 YYREEE (reference sequence). Full variable domain (outside the CDR3, taken from reference TRBV5-4 and TRBJ1-1): ETGVTQSPTHLIKTRGQQVTLRCSSQSGHNTVSWYQQALGQGPQFIFQYYREEENGRGNFPPRFSGLQFPNYSSELNVNALELDDSALYLCASAAGVSTEAFFGQGTRLTVV.

With respect to this clone: The read gets to within 3 residues of the CDR3 end, and the germline J gene fills in the rest. The J gene is TRBJ1-1, the V gene TRBV2; 7 positions match TRBD1. Germline-derived CDR1 and CDR2 are SNHLY and FYNNEI. This CDR3 has 16 amino acids. After removal of 0 bases from V and 5 bases from J, the junction contained 9 bases not matched to a gene. CDR3 bases read: TGTGCCAGCAGTGAAGCGCTCTCAGGGGGACGGACTGAA. This encodes CASSEALSGGRTE. The full CDR3 is CASSEALSGGRTEAFF.

To note about this clone: The read halts 3 residues ahead of the CDR3 end, with the missing end drawn from the germline J gene. The V gene is TRBV18, the J gene TRBJ1-1, with 7 bases that match TRBD1. V was clipped by 3 bases and J by 0 bases; unmatched bases: 7. Germline CDR1 is KGHSH and CDR2 is LQKENI. The CDR3 totals 16 residues. The CDR3 DNA, read in part, is TGTGCCAGCTCACCCGGGGACAGTGTTTTGAACACTGAA. This sequence encodes CASSPGDSVLNTE. The entire CDR3 protein reads CASSPGDSVLNTEAFF.

Points on this clone: The read finishes 3 residues shy of the CDR3 end, and the germline J gene is used to complete it. The rearrangement links TRBV28 to TRBJ2-7, with D perhaps matching TRBD2 (7 bases). The V end was cut by 5 bases, the J end by 3 bases, with 17 bases between. The CDR3 spans 15 residues. CDR1 and CDR2 from the germline V gene are MDHEN and SYDVKM. The covered CDR3 bases are TGTGCCAGCAGTGGCTCCGGGGGGCCCCGCTACGAG. It yields the protein CASSGSGGPRYE. The full CDR3 is CASSGSGGPRYEQYF. Using reference TRBV28 and TRBJ2-7 for the parts outside the CDR3, the full variable domain is DVKVTQSSRYLVKRTGEKVFLECVQDMDHENMFWYRQDPGLGLRLIYFSYDVKMKEKGDIPEGYSVSREKKERFSLILESASTNQTSMYLCASSGSGGPRYEQYFGPGTRLTVT.

On this clone itself: The read comes to an end 3 residues before the CDR3 does, leaving the germline J gene to fill in the end. The rearrangement uses TRBV5-1 and TRBJ1-3, with D tentatively TRBD1 (5 bases). CDR3 length equals 15 residues. Germline values: CDR1 SGHRS, CDR2 YFSETQ. V was cut by 4 bases and J by 4 bases, with 15 bases left in between. CDR3 DNA, as far as it was read: TGCGCCAGCAGCCTTGACGGGGGACCCGGAAACACC. As protein: CASSLDGGPGNT. The whole CDR3 sequence reads CASSLDGGPGNTIYF.